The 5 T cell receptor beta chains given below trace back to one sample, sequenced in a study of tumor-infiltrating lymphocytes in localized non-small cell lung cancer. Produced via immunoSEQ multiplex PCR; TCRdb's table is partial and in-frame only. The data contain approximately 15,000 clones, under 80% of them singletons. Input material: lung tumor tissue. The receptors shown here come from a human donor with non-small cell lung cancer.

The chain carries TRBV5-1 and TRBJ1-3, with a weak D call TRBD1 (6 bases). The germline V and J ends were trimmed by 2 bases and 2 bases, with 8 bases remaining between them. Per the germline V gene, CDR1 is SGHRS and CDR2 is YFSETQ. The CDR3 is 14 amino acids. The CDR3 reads CASSLQGTGNTIYF. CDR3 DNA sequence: TGCGCCAGCAGCTTACAGGGAACTGGAAACACCATATATTTT.

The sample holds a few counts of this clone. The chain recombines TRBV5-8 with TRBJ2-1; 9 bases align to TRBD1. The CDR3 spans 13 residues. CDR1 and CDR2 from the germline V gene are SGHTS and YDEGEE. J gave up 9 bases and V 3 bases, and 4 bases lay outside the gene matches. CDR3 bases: TGTGCCAGCAGCTGGGACAGGGTCATTGAGCAGTTCTTC. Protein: CASSWDRVIEQFF. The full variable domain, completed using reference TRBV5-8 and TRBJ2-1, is EAGVTQSPTHLIKTRGQQATLRCSPISGHTSVYWYQQALGLGLQFLLWYDEGEERNRGNFPPRFSGRQFPNYSSELNVNALELEDSALYLCASSWDRVIEQFFGPGTRLTVL.

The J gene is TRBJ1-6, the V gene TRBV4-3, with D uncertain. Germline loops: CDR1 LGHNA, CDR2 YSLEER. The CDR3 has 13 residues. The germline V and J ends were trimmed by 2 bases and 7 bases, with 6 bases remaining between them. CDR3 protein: CASSQLVNSPLHF. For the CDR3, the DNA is TGCGCCAGCAGCCAATTGGTCAATTCACCCCTCCACTTT.

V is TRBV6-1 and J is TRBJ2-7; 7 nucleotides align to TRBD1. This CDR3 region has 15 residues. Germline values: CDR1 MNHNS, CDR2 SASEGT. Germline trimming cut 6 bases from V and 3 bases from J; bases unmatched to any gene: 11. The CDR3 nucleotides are TGTGCCAGCAGACCGCCGACAGGGAACTTCTACGAGCAGTACTTC. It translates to CASRPPTGNFYEQYF.

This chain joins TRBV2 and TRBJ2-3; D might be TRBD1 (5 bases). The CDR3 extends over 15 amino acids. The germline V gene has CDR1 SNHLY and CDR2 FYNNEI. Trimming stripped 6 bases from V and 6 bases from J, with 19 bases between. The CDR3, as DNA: TGTGCCAGCAGCGAAAGGATAGGGGTGGGGGATACGCAGTATTTT. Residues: CASSERIGVGDTQYF.